The 22 T cell receptor beta chains listed next were all sequenced from one sample in a study of OX40 agonist ivuxolimab in advanced cancers. Libraries were prepared by immunoSEQ multiplex PCR; TCRdb keeps only in-frame clonotypes and omits some of them. This sample has about 58,000 clones; about 86% occur once, and the top ten carry roughly 1%. Sequences were derived from CD4+ or CD8+ T cells sorted from blood, sampled in a trial of the OX40 agonist ivuxolimab. The receptors originated from an adult with an advanced solid tumor such as melanoma, head and neck, liver or kidney cancer.

A single count supports this clone. J is TRBJ1-6 and V is TRBV6-5; the D is unclear. Germline assignment: CDR1 MNHEY and CDR2 SVGAGI. The V end was cut by 5 bases, the J end by 8 bases, with 13 bases between. This CDR3 contains 14 residues. CDR3 nucleotides: TGTGCCAGCAGTCCCCGTTGGTCGCATTCACCCCTCCACTTT. This sequence encodes CASSPRWSHSPLHF.

The V call is TRBV7-3, the J call TRBJ2-2; 10 bases are shared with TRBD1. The V and J ends lost 8 bases and 6 bases, in that order; junction bases with no gene match: 6. The CDR3 runs 14 residues. Looked up from germline, CDR1 is SGHTA and CDR2 is FQGTGA. The CDR3 bases are TGTGCCAGCCGCCGGGACAGGGGTTCCGGGGAGCTGTTTTTT. Protein: CASRRDRGSGELFF.

J is TRBJ2-5 and V is TRBV5-1, with 8 bases fitting TRBD2. Germline V gene data show CDR1 as SGHRS and CDR2 as YFSETQ. The CDR3 is made up of 14 amino acids. The V gene end was trimmed by 5 bases and the J gene end by 1 base; junction bases not matched to a gene: 4. The CDR3 region has the DNA TGCGCCAGCAGTCCGGCGGGGGGCCAAGAGACCCAGTACTTC. Translating gives CASSPAGGQETQYF.

This clone has only one observation. The rearrangement uses TRBV5-1 and TRBJ1-5; unclear D gene. CDR3 size: 14 residues. Germline CDR1 is SGHRS and CDR2 is YFSETQ. Between the trimmed V and J ends, which lost 0 bases and 7 bases, there was a span of 11 bases. This chain's CDR3 is CASSLGQVGQPQHF. The CDR3 nucleotides read TGCGCCAGCAGCTTGGGGCAGGTGGGGCAGCCCCAGCATTTT.

V is TRBV5-1 and J is TRBJ2-7; 12 positions match TRBD1. The length of the CDR3 is 14 residues. The V and J ends lost 4 bases and 6 bases, in that order; junction bases with no gene match: 5. Germline V lookup: CDR1 SGHRS, CDR2 YFSETQ. CDR3 DNA: TGCGCCAGCAGCGGGGACAGGGGGCTCGGCGAGCAGTACTTC. Amino acids: CASSGDRGLGEQYF.

There are a few counts of this clone. The V and J genes are TRBV2 and TRBJ2-7, with TRBD1 matching 11 bases. The CDR3 runs 15 residues. V was clipped by 6 bases and J by 5 bases; unmatched bases: 9. Germline CDR1 and CDR2: SNHLY and FYNNEI. The CDR3 coding sequence is TGTGCCAGCAGGAGCGGGACAGGGGGTTTCCACGAGCAGTACTTC. The encoded protein is CASRSGTGGFHEQYF.

There are a few counts of this clone. Other nucleotide sequences in the sample specify the same CDR3. The CDR3 DNA follows: TGTGCCAGCAGCTTGGGGTCTGGGGCCAACGTCCTGACTTTC. It specifies CASSLGSGANVLTF. The chain employs TRBV7-8 and TRBJ2-6; no reliable D call. The germline CDR1 and CDR2 sequences are SGHVS and FQNEAQ. Trimming shortened V by 3 bases and J by 1 base, and 4 bases separated the two germline ends. This CDR3 spans 14 amino acids.

This clone was counted only a few times. The chain recombines TRBV7-9 with TRBJ1-5; no definite D call. Germline lookup yields CDR1 SEHNR and CDR2 FQNEAQ (reference sequence). The CDR3 extends over 14 amino acids. Trimming shortened V by 3 bases and J by 8 bases, and 14 bases separated the two germline ends. The CDR3 DNA reads as TGTGCCAGCAGCTTGATGGGTGGTGGGGAGCCCCAGCATTTT. Translated, it gives CASSLMGGGEPQHF. Filled out from reference TRBV7-9 and TRBJ1-5, the complete variable domain reads DTGVSQNPRHKITKRGQNVTFRCDPISEHNRLYWYRQTLGQGPEFLTYFQNEAQLEKSRLLSDRFSAERPKGSFSTLEIQRTEQGDSAMYLCASSLMGGGEPQHFGDGTRLSIL.

J is TRBJ2-3 and V is TRBV19; TRBD1 matches 7 bases. Germline V CDR1 and CDR2: LNHDA, SQIVND (reference sequence). The junction had 3 bases not matched to a gene; V was cut back by 3 bases and J by 3 bases. The length of the CDR3 is 14 residues. The CDR3 nucleotides are TGTGCCAGTAGTATGAGGGGGCGGACAGATACGCAGTATTTT. Its translation is CASSMRGRTDTQYF. The variable domain in full, completed from reference TRBV19 and TRBJ2-3, reads DGGITQSPKYLFRKEGQNVTLSCEQNLNHDAMYWYRQDPGQGLRLIYYSQIVNDFQKGDIAEGYSVSREKKESFPLTVTSAQKNPTAFYLCASSMRGRTDTQYFGPGTRLTVL.

This chain links TRBV2 with TRBJ1-1; D remains ambiguous. The CDR3 totals 15 residues. Trimming stripped 4 bases from V and 0 bases from J, with 12 bases between. Germline CDR1 SNHLY, CDR2 FYNNEI. The CDR3 region is CASSGSGRLNTEAFF. DNA of the CDR3: TGTGCCAGCAGTGGGAGCGGTAGGCTGAACACTGAAGCTTTCTTT.

The chain couples TRBV6-5 to TRBJ1-2; 10 nucleotides agree with TRBD1. Germline-derived CDR1 and CDR2 are MNHEY and SVGAGI. After removal of 6 bases from V and 8 bases from J, the junction contained 12 bases not matched to a gene. The CDR3 has 15 amino acids. Written as DNA, the CDR3 is TGTGCCAGCAGGGCCTTGACAGGGGGCGATGGAGGCTACACCTTC. This sequence encodes CASRALTGGDGGYTF.

This clone was seen once. The chain combines TRBV18 with TRBJ1-4; TRBD1 is a possible D gene (5 bases). Germline V gene data show CDR1 as KGHSH and CDR2 as LQKENI. Trimming took 4 bases from V and 4 from J, leaving 10 bases between them. This CDR3 region has 14 residues. CDR3 region: CASSLTDVNEKLFF. CDR3 bases: TGTGCCAGCTCACTGACAGATGTTAATGAAAAACTGTTTTTT.

The chain has TRBV6-1 and TRBJ2-5; tentative D call: TRBD1 (8 bases). Matching the DNA end better, TRBJ2-7 makes the J call doubtful. The CDR3 spans 15 residues. Germline CDR1 reads MNHNS; CDR2 reads SASEGT. CDR3 sequence reads: CASSDTGGLSYEQYF. The CDR3 DNA reads TGTGCCAGCAGTGACACAGGGGGACTATCCTACGAGCAGTACTTC.

The rearrangement joins TRBV12-5 to TRBJ2-3; TRBD1 is a possible D gene (5 bases). The V end lost 2 bases, the J end lost 5 bases, and 8 bases lay between the germline ends. The CDR3 has 13 amino acids. Germline CDR1 reads LGHNT; CDR2 reads FRNRAP. Here the CDR3 DNA reads TGTGCTAGTGGTTTGAGGGGTTTAGATACGCAGTATTTT. Translating gives CASGLRGLDTQYF. Combining the CDR3 with reference TRBV12-5 and TRBJ2-3 gives the whole variable domain DARVTQTPRHKVTEMGQEVTMRCQPILGHNTVFWYRQTMMQGLELLAYFRNRAPLDDSGMPKDRFSAEMPDATLATLKIQPSEPRDSAVYFCASGLRGLDTQYFGPGTRLTVL.

J is TRBJ2-5 and V is TRBV14, with D perhaps TRBD1 (6 bases). V was trimmed by 4 bases and J by 1 base, leaving 13 bases between them. The CDR3 is 15 residues long. Germline CDR1 and CDR2: SGHDN and FVKESK. The CDR3 here is CASSPRRGPQETQYF. The CDR3 DNA reads TGTGCCAGCAGCCCGCGCAGGGGACCCCAAGAGACCCAGTACTTC.

This clone has a single count. J is TRBJ1-1 and V is TRBV18; D is perhaps TRBD1 (5 bases). CDR3 length: 14 residues. V gave up 4 bases and J gave up 1 base, with 10 bases separating them. The V gene's germline CDR1 is KGHSH and CDR2 LQKENI. The chain's CDR3 is CASSQGDGNTEAFF. In DNA, the CDR3 is TGTGCCAGCTCACAAGGGGATGGGAACACTGAAGCTTTCTTT.

The chain joins TRBV2 to TRBJ2-7; 11 bases line up with TRBD1. J was trimmed by 4 bases and V by 4 bases; bases with no gene match: 3. Germline CDR1 reads SNHLY; CDR2 reads FYNNEI. There are 14 residues in the CDR3. The CDR3 DNA is TGTGCCAGCAGTGCGGACAGGGGGCCTTACGAGCAGTACTTC. Translation gives CASSADRGPYEQYF.

A word on this clone: Because the CDR3 is missing its conserved closing phenylalanine or tryptophan, this is likely a read error. The chain carries TRBV6-6 and TRBJ2-7; perhaps TRBD1 as D (6 bases). This CDR3 region has 14 residues. The germline gives CDR1 MNHNY, CDR2 SVGAGI (reference sequence). V lost 8 bases and J 0 bases, leaving 14 bases between the germline ends. The CDR3 DNA is TGTGCCAGCGCCTGGGACAAAAGCTCCTACGAGCAGTACCTC. Translated, it gives CASAWDKSSYEQYL.

This chain joins TRBV19 and TRBJ1-1, with no clear D. This CDR3 is 15 amino acids long. Between the trimmed V and J ends, which lost 1 base and 5 bases, there was a span of 14 bases. From germline, CDR1 is LNHDA and CDR2 SQIVND (reference sequence). The CDR3 loop reads CASSIGTARGTEAFF. The CDR3 DNA reads as TGTGCCAGTAGTATAGGGACCGCGAGAGGGACTGAAGCTTTCTTT.

The chain links TRBV19 to TRBJ2-3; 7 nucleotides line up with TRBD2. The germline V gene has CDR1 LNHDA and CDR2 SQIVND (reference sequence). V shed 4 bases and J 4 bases; nucleotides not matched to a gene: 5. The CDR3 spans 14 residues. Here the CDR3 DNA reads TGTGCCAGTAGTAATCAGGGAGGGGCAGATACGCAGTATTTT. Protein sequence: CASSNQGGADTQYF.

This chain links TRBV5-1 with TRBJ1-2; 10 bases are shared with TRBD1. Germline V CDR1 and CDR2: SGHRS, YFSETQ. The CDR3 totals 15 residues. J lost 6 bases, V lost 2 bases, and 7 bases had no gene match. The CDR3 sequence: CASSFRQGARDGYTF. The CDR3 DNA follows: TGCGCCAGCAGCTTTCGACAGGGGGCGCGCGATGGCTACACCTTC.

The chain uses TRBV5-1 and TRBJ1-6; no firm D call. This CDR3 is built from 17 residues. Trimming removed 0 bases from V and 0 bases from J, with 10 bases in between. CDR1 SGHRS and CDR2 YFSETQ come from the germline V gene. The CDR3 region is CASSLAGRGSYNSPLHF. CDR3 coding DNA: TGCGCCAGCAGCTTGGCGGGCCGGGGCTCCTATAATTCACCCCTCCACTTT. The whole variable domain, filled in from reference TRBV5-1 and TRBJ1-6, reads KAGVTQTPRYLIKTRGQQVTLSCSPISGHRSVSWYQQTPGQGLQFLFEYFSETQRNKGNFPGRFSGRQFSNSRSEMNVSTLELGDSALYLCASSLAGRGSYNSPLHFGNGTRLTVT.